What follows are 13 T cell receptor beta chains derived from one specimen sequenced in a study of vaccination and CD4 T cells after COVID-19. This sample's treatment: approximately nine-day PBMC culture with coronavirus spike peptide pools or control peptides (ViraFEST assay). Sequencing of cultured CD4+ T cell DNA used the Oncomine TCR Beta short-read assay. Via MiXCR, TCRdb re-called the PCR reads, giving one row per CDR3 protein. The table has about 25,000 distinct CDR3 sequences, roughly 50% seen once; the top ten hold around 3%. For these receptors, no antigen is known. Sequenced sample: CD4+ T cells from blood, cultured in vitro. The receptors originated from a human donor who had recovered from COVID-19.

The CDR3 region is CASSTRQRGYEQFF. Written as DNA, the CDR3 is TGTGCCAGCAGCACTCGACAGAGAGGGTATGAGCAGTTCTTC. V gene TRBV7-2 combines with J gene TRBJ2-1, with D perhaps given as TRBD1 or TRBD2 (5 bases each). The CDR3 consists of 14 residues. Per germline, CDR1 SGHTA and CDR2 FQGNSA. V was cut by 5 bases and J by 8 bases, with 16 bases left in between.

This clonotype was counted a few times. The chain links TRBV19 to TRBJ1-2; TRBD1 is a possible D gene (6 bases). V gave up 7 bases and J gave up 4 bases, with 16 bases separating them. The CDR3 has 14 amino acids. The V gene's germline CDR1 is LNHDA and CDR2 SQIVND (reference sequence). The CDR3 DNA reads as TGTGCCAGTACCGAATTGGGACAAATCTATGGCTACACCTTC. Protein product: CASTELGQIYGYTF.

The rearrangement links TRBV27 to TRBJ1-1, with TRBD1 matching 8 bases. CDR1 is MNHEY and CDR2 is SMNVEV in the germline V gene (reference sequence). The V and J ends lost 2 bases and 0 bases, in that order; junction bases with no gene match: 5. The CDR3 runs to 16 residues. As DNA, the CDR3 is TGTGCCAGCAGTTTAGACGAACAGGGGGTGAACACTGAAGCTTTCTTT. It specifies CASSLDEQGVNTEAFF.

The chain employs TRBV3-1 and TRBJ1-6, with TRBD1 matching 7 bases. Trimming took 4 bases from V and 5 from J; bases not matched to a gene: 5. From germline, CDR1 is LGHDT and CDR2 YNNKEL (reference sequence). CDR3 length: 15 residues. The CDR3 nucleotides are TGTGCCAGCAGCCGAACCGGGACAGATAATTCACCCCTCCACTTT. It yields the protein CASSRTGTDNSPLHF.

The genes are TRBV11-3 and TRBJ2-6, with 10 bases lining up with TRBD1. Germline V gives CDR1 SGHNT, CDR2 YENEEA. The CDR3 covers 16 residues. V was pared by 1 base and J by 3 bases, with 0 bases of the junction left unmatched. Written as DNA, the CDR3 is TGTGCCAGCAGCTTAGGGACAGGGGGTGGGGCCAACGTCCTGACTTTC. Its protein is CASSLGTGGGANVLTF.

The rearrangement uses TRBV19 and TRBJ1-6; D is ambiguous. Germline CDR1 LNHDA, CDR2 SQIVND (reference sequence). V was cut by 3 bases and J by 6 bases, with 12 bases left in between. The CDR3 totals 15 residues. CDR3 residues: CASSMTRPSNSPLHF. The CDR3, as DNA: TGTGCCAGTAGTATGACACGACCATCTAATTCACCCCTCCACTTT. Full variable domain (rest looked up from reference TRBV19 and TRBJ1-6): DGGITQSPKYLFRKEGQNVTLSCEQNLNHDAMYWYRQDPGQGLRLIYYSQIVNDFQKGDIAEGYSVSREKKESFPLTVTSAQKNPTAFYLCASSMTRPSNSPLHFGNGTRLTVT.

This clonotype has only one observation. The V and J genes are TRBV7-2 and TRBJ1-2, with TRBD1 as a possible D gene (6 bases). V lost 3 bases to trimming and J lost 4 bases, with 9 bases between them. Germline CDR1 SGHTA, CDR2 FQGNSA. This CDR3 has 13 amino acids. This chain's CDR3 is CASSLTGPYGYTF. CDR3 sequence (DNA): TGTGCCAGCAGCTTGACAGGACCCTATGGCTACACCTTC.

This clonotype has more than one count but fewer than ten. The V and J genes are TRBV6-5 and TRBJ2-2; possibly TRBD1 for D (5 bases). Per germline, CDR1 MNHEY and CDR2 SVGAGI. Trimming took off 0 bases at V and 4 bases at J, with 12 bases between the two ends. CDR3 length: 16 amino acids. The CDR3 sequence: CASSYSTAGITGELFF. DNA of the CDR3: TGTGCCAGCAGTTACTCGACGGCAGGGATCACCGGGGAGCTGTTTTTT.

DNA of the CDR3: TGTGCCAGTAGAACAGGGGGCTCTGGGGCCAACGTCCTGACTTTC. Protein product: CASRTGGSGANVLTF. The chain joins TRBV19 to TRBJ2-6, with 8 bases that match TRBD1. This CDR3 is 15 amino acids long. Germline V gene data show CDR1 as LNHDA and CDR2 as SQIVND (reference sequence). After removal of 6 bases from V and 0 bases from J, the junction contained 1 base not matched to a gene.

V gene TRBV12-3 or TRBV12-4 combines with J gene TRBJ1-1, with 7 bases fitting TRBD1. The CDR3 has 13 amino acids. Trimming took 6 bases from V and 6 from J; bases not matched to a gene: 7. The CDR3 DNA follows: TGTGCCAGCAGCTTACAGGGGTTCGCTGAAGCTTTCTTT. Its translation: CASSLQGFAEAFF.

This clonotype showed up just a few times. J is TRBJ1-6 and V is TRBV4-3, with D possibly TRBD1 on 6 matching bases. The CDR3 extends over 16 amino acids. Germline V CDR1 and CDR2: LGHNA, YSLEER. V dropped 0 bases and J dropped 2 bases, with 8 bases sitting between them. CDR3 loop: CASSQDRGTYNSPLHF. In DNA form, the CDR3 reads TGCGCCAGCAGCCAAGACAGGGGAACCTATAATTCACCCCTCCACTTT.

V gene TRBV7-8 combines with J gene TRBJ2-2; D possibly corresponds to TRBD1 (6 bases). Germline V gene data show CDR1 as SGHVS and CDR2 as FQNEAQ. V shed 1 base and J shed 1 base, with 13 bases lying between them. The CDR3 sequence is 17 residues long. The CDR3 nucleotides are TGTGCCAGCAGCTTAGTTACAGGGACCCAGAACACCGGGGAGCTGTTTTTT. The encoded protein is CASSLVTGTQNTGELFF.

The CDR3 loop is CASSDPSRGSGAFF. The DNA for the CDR3 is TGTGCCAGCAGTGATCCCAGCCGGGGCAGCGGAGCTTTCTTT. V is TRBV25-1 and J is TRBJ1-1, with D possibly matching TRBD1 (5 bases). The CDR3 contains 14 residues. Germline V gene data show CDR1 as MGHDK and CDR2 as SYGVNS. V lost 3 bases to trimming and J lost 10 bases, with 18 bases between them.